This TCR beta chain was sequenced in a study of T cell repertoires in cytomegalovirus infection. Background on the study: Public TCR beta signatures were indicative of both CMV infection and a matching HLA type.

TCRdb used MiXCR to reprocess the reads, holding one entry per CDR3 protein. The table shows 650,000 to 900,000 distinct CDR3 sequences, with approximately 32% occurring only once. The CDR3 extends over 14 amino acids. In germline, CDR1 is SGHVS, CDR2 FNYEAQ. The V gene lost 1 base and the J gene lost 7 bases, with 11 bases spanning the gap. Overall study results and limits: Across the ex vivo response, the dominant clonotypes were HLA-C-restricted CMV-specific TCR beta clonotypes. Identification of carriers of CMV plus the relevant HLA was performed using cumulative public TCR beta family frequency.

A word on this clonotype: Its matching antigen is unknown.

The V gene is TRBV7-6, the J gene TRBJ2-1; no clear D. The sample was cultured CD8+ T cells from PBMCs, taken from culture after CMV antigen stimulation. The clonotype originates from a human donor in good health (CMV status not recorded). Some clones in this sample may be carry-over from other donors' samples. This chain's CDR3 is CASSLGQAVNEQFF. The DNA of the CDR3 is TGTGCCAGCAGCTTAGGGCAGGCGGTTAATGAGCAGTTCTTC.